The next 5 T cell receptor beta chains were all read from a single sample in a study of T cell responses to AZD1222 COVID-19 vaccine. Profiling relied on immunoSEQ multiplex PCR, and the TCRdb table lists in-frame clones only, not all of them. Among 85,000 to 130,000 clones listed, 93% were seen once. The material was peripheral blood, obtained on day 0 of AZD1222 vaccination. These receptors all come from an adult in good health.

The chain combines TRBV19 with TRBJ1-6, with 9 bases identical to TRBD1. Germline lookup yields CDR1 LNHDA and CDR2 SQIVND (reference sequence). V gave up 5 bases and J gave up 7 bases; unmatched junction bases: 3. The CDR3 is 14 amino acids. CDR3 in amino acids: CASSYDRGNSPLHF. As DNA, the CDR3 is TGTGCCAGTAGTTATGACAGGGGGAATTCACCCCTCCACTTT.

V is TRBV5-4 and J is TRBJ1-4; D might be TRBD1 (6 bases). Trimming stripped 4 bases from V and 0 bases from J, with 10 bases between. The CDR3 runs to 15 residues. Germline values: CDR1 SGHNT, CDR2 YYREEE (reference sequence). CDR3: CASSVRQATNEKLFF. The DNA for the CDR3 is TGTGCCAGCAGCGTACGACAGGCAACTAATGAAAAACTGTTTTTT.

The chain joins TRBV30 to TRBJ1-1; the D is unclear. Germline V gene lookup returns CDR1 GTSNPN and CDR2 SVGIG (reference sequence). The V end was cut by 3 bases, the J end by 5 bases, with 13 bases between. The length of the CDR3 is 13 residues. This chain's CDR3 is CAWSNPMSTEAFF. CDR3 in DNA: TGTGCCTGGAGCAACCCGATGTCGACTGAAGCTTTCTTT.

The J gene is TRBJ2-3, the V gene TRBV5-6; 10 bases align to TRBD1. The CDR3 runs to 16 residues. Germline CDR1 and CDR2: SGHDT and YYEEEE. The trim removed 3 bases at V and 4 bases at J, leaving 8 bases unmatched. The DNA for the CDR3 is TGTGCCAGCAGCTCCATCCCGGGACAGGGGTCAGATACGCAGTATTTT. Translated: CASSSIPGQGSDTQYF.

CDR3 protein: CASSLMGAQGIGTDTQYF. CDR3 nucleotides: TGCGCCAGCAGCTTGATGGGGGCACAGGGGATCGGCACAGATACGCAGTATTTT. The chain combines TRBV5-1 with TRBJ2-3, with 7 bases lining up with TRBD1. V was clipped by 1 base and J by 1 base; unmatched bases: 12. The CDR3 length is 18 residues. Germline loops: CDR1 SGHRS, CDR2 YFSETQ.